Presented here are 13 T cell receptor beta chains from one specimen sequenced in a study of blood T cell repertoires in COVID-19. Here immunoSEQ multiplex PCR was the method, and the copy in TCRdb shows in-frame clones only, minus some. The profile shows 85,000 to 120,000 clones, more than 75% of them singletons. The sample was peripheral blood. The receptors derive from a human donor in a cohort sampled during active COVID-19.

The V call is TRBV7-2, the J call TRBJ2-1; 10 bases fit TRBD2. Trimming at V came to 0 bases and at J to 6 bases, leaving 2 bases not matched to a gene. The CDR3 totals 15 residues. In germline, CDR1 is SGHTA, CDR2 FQGNSA. The CDR3 bases are TGTGCCAGCAGCTTAGCGCTAGCGGGGGCCAATGAGCAGTTCTTC. Translated: CASSLALAGANEQFF. Combining the CDR3 with reference TRBV7-2 and TRBJ2-1 gives the whole variable domain GAGVSQSPSNKVTEKGKDVELRCDPISGHTALYWYRQSLGQGLEFLIYFQGNSAPDKSGLPSDRFSAERTGGSVSTLTIQRTQQEDSAVYLCASSLALAGANEQFFGPGTRLTVL.

This chain uses TRBV2 with TRBJ2-2; TRBD1 agrees at 7 bases. The CDR3 is 12 amino acids. Unmatched junction bases numbered 2, after V lost 5 bases and J lost 8 bases. Germline CDR1 is SNHLY and CDR2 is FYNNEI. CDR3: CASSRQGGELFF. CDR3 coding DNA: TGTGCCAGCAGTCGACAGGGTGGGGAGCTGTTTTTT.

The V gene is TRBV6-5, the J gene TRBJ1-6, with 7 bases identical to TRBD1. J lost 7 bases, V lost 2 bases, and 5 bases had no gene match. CDR1 is MNHEY and CDR2 is SVGAGI in the germline V gene. The CDR3 is 15 residues long. CDR3 sequence reads: CASSYATGRNSPLHF. As DNA, the CDR3 is TGTGCCAGCAGTTACGCGACAGGGCGGAATTCACCCCTCCACTTT.

The rearrangement uses TRBV29-1 and TRBJ2-2; 11 bases map to TRBD2. V shed 5 bases and J 4 bases; nucleotides not matched to a gene: 12. The CDR3 length is 17 residues. In germline, CDR1 is SQVTM, CDR2 ANQGSEA. This CDR3 is CSVSLAGGRAGTGELFF. DNA for the CDR3: TGCAGCGTTTCTCTAGCGGGGGGACGAGCTGGCACCGGGGAGCTGTTTTTT.

This clone was detected a few times. V usage is TRBV28 and J usage is TRBJ1-1; D unresolved. V gave up 2 bases and J gave up 4 bases, with 11 bases separating them. The CDR3 consists of 14 residues. Germline V gene data show CDR1 as MDHEN and CDR2 as SYDVKM. This CDR3 is CASSLPYQSTEAFF. CDR3 nucleotides: TGTGCCAGCAGTTTACCCTACCAAAGCACTGAAGCTTTCTTT.

The chain carries TRBV5-1 and TRBJ1-2, with TRBD1 matching over 8 bases. The germline CDR1 and CDR2 sequences are SGHRS and YFSETQ. The CDR3 covers 14 residues. The ends lost 4 bases at V and 0 bases at J; junction bases unmatched: 2. The CDR3 DNA reads as TGCGCCAGCAGCAGGACAGGGACTAACTATGGCTACACCTTC. Translation gives CASSRTGTNYGYTF. The full variable domain, with the rest looked up from reference TRBV5-1 and TRBJ1-2, is KAGVTQTPRYLIKTRGQQVTLSCSPISGHRSVSWYQQTPGQGLQFLFEYFSETQRNKGNFPGRFSGRQFSNSRSEMNVSTLELGDSALYLCASSRTGTNYGYTFGSGTRLTVV.

The rearrangement links TRBV24-1 to TRBJ2-3; 7 bases match TRBD2. CDR1 and CDR2 from the germline V gene are KGHDR and SFDVKD. The length of the CDR3 is 15 residues. The J segment lost 4 bases and the V segment lost 7 bases, leaving 10 bases of the junction unmatched. The CDR3 nucleotides are TGTGCCACCAGAGGACCCGGGGGGACGGCAGATACGCAGTATTTT. Amino acids: CATRGPGGTADTQYF.

The chain has TRBV2 and TRBJ2-7, with 7 positions matching TRBD1. The CDR3 is made up of 13 amino acids. Germline CDR1 and CDR2: SNHLY and FYNNEI. The J segment lost 6 bases and the V segment lost 4 bases, leaving 6 bases of the junction unmatched. The CDR3 is CASSGGQSIEQYF. In DNA, the CDR3 is TGTGCCAGCAGTGGGGGACAGTCTATCGAGCAGTACTTC.

The rearrangement uses TRBV5-1 and TRBJ2-2; 10 bases are a match to TRBD1. The CDR3 is made up of 18 amino acids. J lost 0 bases, V lost 4 bases, and 9 bases had no gene match. Germline V lookup: CDR1 SGHRS, CDR2 YFSETQ. The CDR3 loop is CASSGWTGGATNTGELFF. The CDR3, as DNA: TGCGCCAGCAGCGGATGGACAGGGGGGGCGACGAACACCGGGGAGCTGTTTTTT.

V is TRBV28 and J is TRBJ1-5, with D possibly being TRBD1 (6 bases). This CDR3 has 18 residues. The V end lost 1 base, the J end lost 0 bases, and 16 bases lay between the germline ends. CDR1 is MDHEN, CDR2 SYDVKM, per germline. The CDR3 DNA is TGTGCCAGCAGTTTATTAAGGGGGGGGCAGTATAGCAATCAGCCCCAGCATTTT. This translates into CASSLLRGGQYSNQPQHF. The full variable domain, its missing parts supplied by reference TRBV28 and TRBJ1-5, is DVKVTQSSRYLVKRTGEKVFLECVQDMDHENMFWYRQDPGLGLRLIYFSYDVKMKEKGDIPEGYSVSREKKERFSLILESASTNQTSMYLCASSLLRGGQYSNQPQHFGDGTRLSIL.

The CDR3 DNA follows: TGTGCCAGCAGCCAGGGCAGTGAGGGCTCCTACGAGCAGTACTTC. Residues: CASSQGSEGSYEQYF. The genes are TRBV4-2 and TRBJ2-7, with TRBD2 as a possible D gene (5 bases). There are 15 residues in the CDR3. Trimming pared 3 bases from V and 0 bases from J, leaving 12 bases between. Germline V gene sequence: CDR1 LGHNA, CDR2 YNFKEQ.

This chain uses TRBV4-1 with TRBJ2-3; 12 nucleotides agree with TRBD2. V gave up 2 bases and J gave up 7 bases; unmatched junction bases: 7. CDR1 is MGHRA and CDR2 is YSYEKL in the germline V gene. There are 16 residues in the CDR3. The DNA of the CDR3 is TGCGCCAGCAGCCAACCAACTAGCGGGGGGCACAATACGCAGTATTTT. Protein sequence: CASSQPTSGGHNTQYF.

This clone was picked up a small number of times. V is TRBV5-4 and J is TRBJ1-2, with 7 positions matching TRBD1. Germline CDR1 reads SGHNT; CDR2 reads YYREEE (reference sequence). V shed 1 base, J shed 2 bases, and the junction held 2 bases outside the gene matches. There are 14 residues in the CDR3. The CDR3 region is CASSLTGQNYGYTF. The CDR3 bases are TGTGCCAGCAGCTTGACGGGACAGAACTATGGCTACACCTTC.